A selection of T cell receptor beta chains follows, all from one sample in a study of cytomegalovirus exposure and HLA in healthy donors. Assay used: immunoSEQ multiplex PCR; TCRdb lists only in-frame clones, some missing. There are fewer than 250,000 clones in the sample; 60% to 80% occur only once, and approximately 2% lies in the top ten. The sample consisted of PBMCs. The receptors come from a woman in her twenties or thirties in good health and CMV-seropositive. The CDR3 runs from the conserved cysteine through the conserved F or W. Fields, in order: V gene, CDR3 protein.

V gene: TRBV6-5
CDR3 protein: CASSRFPDSTGELFF

V gene: TRBV5-6
CDR3 protein: CASTTARQGAPYEQYF

V gene: TRBV4-2
CDR3 protein: CASSRQGAEQYF

V gene: TRBV7-8
CDR3 protein: CASTQGLQETQYF

V gene: TRBV4-2
CDR3 protein: CASSQDLRGRGGYTF

V gene: TRBV5-1
CDR3 protein: CASRPLGLSSYEQYF

V gene: TRBV4-2
CDR3 protein: CASSQDLFTAGLAKTYEQYF

V gene: TRBV5-5
CDR3 protein: CASSLGRQNTEAFF

V gene: TRBV27
CDR3 protein: CASSFRTSGNNEQFF

V gene: TRBV7-3
CDR3 protein: CASSLTGITDTQYF

V gene: TRBV19
CDR3 protein: CASSPTVQAVSNQPQHF

V gene: TRBV9
CDR3 protein: CASSVVGLAANEQFF

V gene: TRBV4-1
CDR3 protein: CASTGSGRNNEQFF

V gene: TRBV13
CDR3 protein: CASSLDGPGGTSYEQYF

V gene: TRBV13
CDR3 protein: CASSLDRWRSYEQYF

V gene: TRBV18
CDR3 protein: CASSPPGAGGTYNEQFF

V gene: TRBV15
CDR3 protein: CATRWQANTGELFF

V gene: TRBV19
CDR3 protein: CASSIQGATYQPQHF

V gene: TRBV25-1
CDR3 protein: CASSEWIERGELFF

V gene: TRBV30
CDR3 protein: CAGTKGGGYEQYF